Described below is a single T cell receptor (beta chain) sequence and its context. The clone's antigen remains unknown. Qualities for individual bases were not recorded, and no much larger clone is one base off. Library creation used the immunoSEQ multiplex PCR assay. For the multiplex PCR, a mixture combining 60 forward primers for TCR Vbeta segments and 13 reverse primers for TCR Jbeta segments was used. The CDR3 region of rearranged TCR beta genes was amplified from genomic DNA by a multiplex PCR assay. On the Illumina HiSeq System, the amplified TCR beta libraries were sequenced as 87-base-pair reads. Under the source paper's analysis protocol: Across the 500 to 850 repertoires, a later analysis counted about 81 million unique TCR beta chains, roughly 11 million of which were shared by at least two donors. Raw reads were error-corrected and collapsed into unique sequences with a nearest-neighbor algorithm that merged closely related sequences to remove PCR and sequencing errors. To assign V, D and J gene segments, CDR3 sequences were aligned to IMGT reference sequences. Each retained sequence needed at least a six-nucleotide match to both a V gene segment and a J gene segment. Rearrangements were classified as productive when the CDR3 lacked stop codons and remained in frame with V and J, and all other rearrangements were classified as non-productive. CDR3 was defined by IMGT convention, running from the second conserved V-encoded cysteine to the conserved J-encoded phenylalanine. Sequences without an unambiguous match to a single V gene segment were excluded from the earlier analysis of over 500 of the donors. An earlier analysis of a few hundred of the donors called V segments functional above 56.7% productive rearrangements and segregating when the between-donor standard deviation exceeded 5%. To diagnose cytomegalovirus status from the catalog of TCR beta chain sequences, a statistical classification framework was built. In a later analysis, V and J genes were assigned by comparing TCR nucleotide sequences against IMGT/GENE-DB human TR gene sequences. A later analysis assigned CDR3 sequences and most-parsimonious VDJ recombination scenarios with the TCRdist pipeline. A later analysis defined each TCR beta chain by its CDR3 amino acid sequence plus V-gene family, and excluded reads lacking a unique V-gene family. To address suspected cross-contamination and a sequencing artifact, a later analysis removed 592 highly shared, low-generation-probability nucleotide sequences. In a later analysis, a clonal expansion index was calculated for each public chain from normalized within-repertoire ranks of inferred template counts. A later analysis computed generation probabilities with a VDJ recombination model fitted to out-of-frame rearrangements, and checked the results against IGoR. A later analysis scored TCR-TCR, TCR-HLA and TCR-CMV co-occurrence with hypergeometric tests, applying a repertoire-size bias correction to TCR pairs. In a later analysis, false discovery rates were estimated by permuting HLA or CMV assignments 20 times. A later analysis grouped co-occurring TCRs with DBSCAN, adding TCRdist sequence similarity when clustering within HLA-allele-positive subsets. Co-occurrence clustering excluded repertoires with fewer than 30,000 or more than 120,000 public chains, plus five with anomalous nucleotide sharing. This immuneACCESS table, as held by TCRdb, lists in-frame sequences with V and J called but not all clones. Of the missing ones, under half trace to an unresolved V gene in checked studies; the others have no known cause. V and J calls and clone size come straight from that table; D and trimming were deduced from the DNA. The sample contains fewer than 250,000 clones, roughly 77% of them found a single time. The top ten hold 1.5% to 2% of the sample.

CDR1 and CDR2, per the germline V gene (reference sequence), are MNHNY and SVGAGI. Inclusive of the bounding cysteine and phenylalanine, the CDR3 is 10 residues long. Only the CDR3 portion is preserved as DNA: 30 bases, with reading frame beginning at the first base. V was cut back by 8 bases and J by 4 bases, leaving a gap of 5 bases between them. These data come from a study of cytomegalovirus exposure and HLA in healthy donors (dated by TCRdb to between 2016 and 2019). Context from the whole study: According to an earlier analysis of 587 of the donors, 150 million to 200 million T cells yielded 120 million or so unique TCR beta sequences and less than 300 Gb of sequence data. Roughly 300 gigabases of sequencing data and around 85 million unique TCR sequences made up an early release that covered 640 HLA-typed donors. Of the approximately 400 genotyped donors, 75% to 85% were placed in the genetic ancestry cluster associated with self-reported Caucasian donors. The study aimed to test whether signatures of past pathogen exposure could be identified by cataloging public T cell receptors. Using immunosequencing, the study profiled T cell repertoires from 666 subjects and related those repertoires to cytomegalovirus serostatus. In addition to the first cohort of 666 subjects, a separate validation cohort of about 120 different subjects was used. The study combined high-throughput TCR immunosequencing, statistical association of individual TCRs with disease status, and machine learning to predict cytomegalovirus infection status. In a later analysis, previously published TCR beta repertoires from several hundred donors were re-analyzed and high-resolution HLA genotyping was added so that TCR occurrence patterns could be studied. The later analysis used no new phenotypic data to find candidate immune exposures, relying instead on TCR beta sequences and their occurrence across donors. To decide whether each TCR beta V gene segment behaved as functional or pseudogenic, an earlier analysis of nearly 600 of the donors relied on high-throughput TCR beta sequencing. Alongside the repertoire data, information on donor age, sex, ethnicity and CMV serostatus was compiled. A later genetic analysis used genome-wide SNP genotypes for about 65% of the roughly 670 donors, treating that subset as a discovery cohort. Every discovery cohort repertoire had been produced on one sequencing platform. Class I and class II HLA loci were covered by the typing at four-digit resolution. Typing coverage varied by locus: about 629-640 donors for A, B, C, DRB1 and DQB1; 500 to 550 for DQA1; some 610 for DPA1; about 450 for DPB1. A few DR-DQ haplotypes were handled as single units for association and clustering because linkage in the cohort was strong. On average, about 240,000 unique TCR beta nucleotide sequences were sequenced per donor among roughly 430 genotyped donors of the cohort, with roughly 18% of those sequences being non-productive. Broad study findings and their caveats: Immune exposure information for the cohort was limited to CMV serostatus. Because the 87-base-pair reads could not distinguish some IMGT-functional V segments, including TRBV6-2 and TRBV6-3, those segments were excluded. Because HLA typing was unavailable for some donors at each locus, only the typed subset was used in association tests. A further reported finding was that TCR beta sequences accurately predicted the HLA-A and HLA-B alleles for most subjects in the first cohort. In this cohort, only TCR beta chains were sequenced, and detectable features were limited by the absence of alpha or paired-chain data. Across donors, most TCR sequences were observed very rarely, whereas some public TCRs were present in many individuals. The study gave a list of under 200 TCR beta chains associated with cytomegalovirus. A later analysis found that TCR association rates varied across HLA loci, with DRB1 alleles showing the most associated TCRs and HLA-C alleles the fewest. In an earlier analysis of 587 of the donors, most TCR beta V segments were observed in productive rearrangements about 90% or about 30% of the time, broadly matching IMGT annotations. A later analysis found that HLA-associated TCR beta chains were more clonally expanded and had lower generation probabilities than equally common non-associated chains. The classifier was reported to diagnose cytomegalovirus status with high specificity and sensitivity in both the original cohort and the validation cohort. When HLA alleles, especially DR and DQ, strongly co-occurred, TCR associations were difficult to assign to individual alleles. Compared with the approximately 720-donor mean, donors in an Asian-associated ancestry cluster had fewer N-insertions in productive TCRs, according to a later genetic analysis. According to a later analysis, most CMV-associated TCR beta chains appeared to be HLA-restricted, and the HLA associations seemed to be driven largely by CMV exposure. In vitro tests confirmed that a few of the cytomegalovirus-associated TCR beta chains recognize cytomegalovirus antigens. In a later analysis, several top co-occurrence clusters were reported to appear linked to parvovirus B19, influenza, CMV and Epstein-Barr virus. V-gene and J-gene trimming of TCR beta chains was associated with a missense DCLRE1C variant in a later genetic analysis, and the association was replicated in an independent cohort. At a false discovery rate of 0.05, a later analysis linked about 16,000 TCR beta sequences to specific HLA alleles. Roughly uniform sequencing depth across donors was assumed in presence/absence analyses, although this assumption may not hold. Linkage disequilibrium might explain the correlated functional status among segregating V segments, but an unknown experimental factor could not be ruled out. The earlier analysis of 587 of the donors excluded 15 to 20 rarely observed V segments, including chromosome 9 orphons, because counts were too low. A cluster of highly shared sequence variants was judged likely to represent a technical artifact of the sequencing pipeline. According to the authors, the approach could potentially be generalized to other disease states and immunological phenotypes.

The cohort comprised several hundred healthy bone marrow donors. At the time of sampling, every cohort member was nominally healthy, though immune exposures that went unrecorded were likely present. The donor tested CMV seronegative and was one of the 352 seronegative cohort members. A peripheral blood sample was provided by each donor, and peripheral blood mononuclear cells were used for TCR beta sequencing. Genomic DNA extraction from the blood cell samples was performed with the Qiagen DNeasy Blood Extraction Kit. The sequenced sample consisted of PBMCs. This clonotype originated in a woman aged 45-59 years in good health and CMV-seronegative. The chain uses TRBV6-6 and TRBJ1-1; the D gene cannot be named for sure. This receptor carries the CDR3 CASGATEAFF. The DNA sequence follows: TGTGCCAGCGGAGCCACTGAAGCTTTCTTT.